The present T cell receptor (beta chain) was sequenced within a study of blood T cell repertoires in COVID-19. Study-wide context: The analysed material was cDNA or gDNA that came from T cells, B-cell-depleted T cells, or PBMCs.

V lost 8 bases to trimming and J lost 6 bases, with 13 bases between them. CDR3 size: 13 residues. CDR1 and CDR2 from the germline V gene are MDHEN and SYDVKM. In the original processing: Nucleated cell counts were estimated from reference gene primer amplification. Sequencing was performed with immunoSEQ multiplex PCR; in TCRdb, only in-frame clones are kept and a portion is missing. V and J calls and clone size are those listed in that table; D and trimming were worked out from the DNA. The repertoire has roughly 63,000 clones, 60% to 75% of them found once; the top ten carry over 25%. The sample comprised peripheral blood. The rearrangement links TRBV28 to TRBJ1-4, with D possibly matching TRBD1 (6 bases). This clonotype was obtained from an elderly woman with acute or convalescent COVID-19. The CDR3 reads CASARAGDEKLFF. DNA for the CDR3: TGTGCCAGCGCCCGGGCAGGGGATGAAAAACTGTTTTTT.